This T cell receptor beta chain was captured in a study of beta chain features in type 1 diabetes. In the study overall: Summed over all samples, the examined sorted cells came to about 110 million.

General observations from the study: Shortening that was moderate but significant affected the TCRB CDR3s of Type 1 diabetes patients in all four CD4+ subsets. A PCR bias possibly favoring shorter templates would apply equally to patients and controls.

Looked up from germline, CDR1 is MNHNS and CDR2 is SASEGT. This CDR3 contains 18 residues. Trimming stripped 0 bases from V and 0 bases from J, with 14 bases between. Expressed TCRB transcripts were sequenced because the isolated RNA had all been reverse transcribed beforehand. Mean read depth for naive, central memory and regulatory T cell samples was approximately 3.57 million reads. The data were produced by immunoSEQ multiplex PCR, yet TCRdb's version contains in-frame clones alone and is incomplete. Found here are about 150,000 clones, around 10% of them singletons; the top ten hold 2% to 2.5%. This clone was counted a few times. Its specificity is not known.

V is TRBV6-1 and J is TRBJ2-2; D perhaps matches TRBD2 (6 bases). This sequence originates from a man between 18 and 29 years old in good health. Material: central memory CD4+ T cells from blood. CDR3 region: CASSEALLGGANTGELFF. The CDR3 DNA reads TGTGCCAGCAGTGAAGCGCTTTTGGGCGGGGCGAACACCGGGGAGCTGTTTTTT.